One and the same sample provided the 28 T cell receptor beta chains below, sequenced in a study of technical replicates of blood from several donors. This table comes from immunoSEQ multiplex PCR, and its TCRdb copy is limited to in-frame clones, with some not included. The sample has under 80,000 clones; approximately 96% are singletons. The sequenced sample was T cells isolated from PBMCs. All receptors come from a human donor in good health.

The chain uses TRBV7-8 and TRBJ1-4; weak D call: TRBD1 (6 bases). V gave up 7 bases and J gave up 2 bases, with 14 bases separating them. The CDR3 has 15 residues. CDR1 and CDR2 from the germline V gene are SGHVS and FQNEAQ. CDR3 bases: TGTGCCAGCACCATCTCGACAGGCACTAATGAAAAACTGTTTTTT. Encoded protein: CASTISTGTNEKLFF.

The J gene is TRBJ2-6, the V gene TRBV7-2, with 10 nucleotides matching TRBD2. The CDR3 contains 15 residues. Germline V lookup: CDR1 SGHTA, CDR2 FQGNSA. V dropped 3 bases and J dropped 7; count of bases not matched to a gene: 3. CDR3: CASSFLAGVANVLTF. The CDR3 DNA reads TGTGCCAGCAGCTTCCTAGCGGGAGTAGCCAACGTCCTGACTTTC.

The chain couples TRBV29-1 to TRBJ2-3, with D tentatively TRBD2 (6 bases). Trimming pared 7 bases from V and 1 base from J, leaving 18 bases between. Germline V lookup: CDR1 SQVTM, CDR2 ANQGSEA. The CDR3 runs to 15 residues. The CDR3 loop is CSAEPRVAGTDTQYF. CDR3 sequence (DNA): TGCAGCGCCGAGCCCAGGGTAGCGGGCACAGATACGCAGTATTTT.

The V and J genes are TRBV11-2 and TRBJ2-7; D gene uncertain. The germline gives CDR1 SGHAT, CDR2 FQNNGV. The CDR3 has 13 residues. Between the trimmed V and J ends, which lost 2 bases and 3 bases, there was a span of 8 bases. Here the CDR3 reads CASSLSYDYEQYF. CDR3 nucleotide sequence: TGTGCCAGCAGCTTAAGCTATGACTACGAGCAGTACTTC. Based on the CDR3 plus reference TRBV11-2 and TRBJ2-7, the full variable domain is EAGVAQSPRYKIIEKRQSVAFWCNPISGHATLYWYQQILGQGPKLLIQFQNNGVVDDSQLPKDRFSAERLKGVDSTLKIQPAKLEDSAVYLCASSLSYDYEQYFGPGTRLTVT.

This chain links TRBV6-5 with TRBJ2-1; D is perhaps TRBD1 (6 bases). Trimming left V 5 bases short and J 4 bases short, with 15 bases between. This CDR3 region has 15 residues. Germline assignment: CDR1 MNHEY and CDR2 SVGAGI. Written as DNA, the CDR3 is TGTGCCAGCAGTCCCGGGCAGGGGATTTACAATGAGCAGTTCTTC. Translating it yields CASSPGQGIYNEQFF.

The chain combines TRBV27 with TRBJ2-7; a weak D match, TRBD2 (5 bases). This CDR3 has 13 amino acids. CDR1 is MNHEY and CDR2 is SMNVEV in the germline V gene (reference sequence). Trimming took 3 bases from V and 4 from J, leaving 10 bases between them. Here the CDR3 DNA reads TGTGCCAGCAGTTTGAAGGGCGGGTACGAGCAGTACTTC. It yields the protein CASSLKGGYEQYF.

V gene TRBV28 combines with J gene TRBJ1-4; no clear D. Germline CDR1 is MDHEN and CDR2 is SYDVKM. V gave up 3 bases and J gave up 3 bases, with 8 bases separating them. This CDR3 is built from 14 residues. The DNA for the CDR3 is TGTGCCAGCAGTTTGGGAGGGCCTAATGAAAAACTGTTTTTT. Amino acids: CASSLGGPNEKLFF.

Only one count was recorded for this clone. This sequence joins TRBV2 and TRBJ1-1; a weak D match, TRBD1 (6 bases). Trimming removed 6 bases at V and 1 base at J, with 6 bases between. The CDR3 is made up of 12 amino acids. In germline, CDR1 is SNHLY, CDR2 FYNNEI. The CDR3 nucleotides read TGTGCCAGCAGGACAGGGAACACTGAAGCTTTCTTT. This encodes CASRTGNTEAFF. The whole variable domain, remainder taken from reference TRBV2 and TRBJ1-1, is EPEVTQTPSHQVTQMGQEVILRCVPISNHLYFYWYRQILGQKVEFLVSFYNNEISEKSEIFDDQFSVERPDGSNFTLKIRSTKLEDSAMYFCASRTGNTEAFFGQGTRLTVV.

The chain uses TRBV5-4 and TRBJ2-7, with TRBD1 as a possible D gene (6 bases). Germline V gene sequence: CDR1 SGHNT, CDR2 YYREEE (reference sequence). V lost 4 bases and J lost 0, with 11 bases in between. This CDR3 region has 14 residues. The CDR3 here is CASSPVQGSYEQYF. The CDR3 DNA reads as TGTGCCAGCAGCCCCGTACAGGGCTCCTACGAGCAGTACTTC. Full variable domain (outside the CDR3, taken from reference TRBV5-4 and TRBJ2-7): ETGVTQSPTHLIKTRGQQVTLRCSSQSGHNTVSWYQQALGQGPQFIFQYYREEENGRGNFPPRFSGLQFPNYSSELNVNALELDDSALYLCASSPVQGSYEQYFGPGTRLTVT.

This sequence joins TRBV11-2 and TRBJ1-3; D unclear. The V and J ends lost 1 base and 0 bases respectively, with 13 bases between them. The CDR3 loop spans 17 amino acids. The germline V gene encodes CDR1 SGHAT and CDR2 FQNNGV. The CDR3 region is CASSLAWAPRSGNTIYF. DNA of the CDR3: TGTGCCAGCAGCTTAGCATGGGCCCCACGCTCTGGAAACACCATATATTTT.

V is TRBV5-6 and J is TRBJ2-5; D may be TRBD2 (6 bases). Looked up from germline, CDR1 is SGHDT and CDR2 is YYEEEE. V lost 4 bases and J 2 bases, leaving 12 bases between the germline ends. The CDR3 consists of 14 residues. DNA for the CDR3: TGTGCCAGCAGCAGTTCTAGCGAACAAGAGACCCAGTACTTC. It encodes CASSSSSEQETQYF.

The chain couples TRBV5-1 to TRBJ1-2; no clear D. V lost 0 bases, J lost 0 bases, and 6 bases lay in between. The CDR3 consists of 14 residues. Germline CDR1 and CDR2: SGHRS and YFSETQ. The CDR3 DNA reads as TGCGCCAGCAGCTTGGACACCTCTAACTATGGCTACACCTTC. Amino acid sequence: CASSLDTSNYGYTF.

This clone occurred once. CDR3 sequence (DNA): TGTGCCAGCAGACTAATGACTAGCGGTAACGAGCAGTACTTC. It specifies CASRLMTSGNEQYF. The chain combines TRBV27 with TRBJ2-7; 9 bases match TRBD2. Germline V gene lookup returns CDR1 MNHEY and CDR2 SMNVEV (reference sequence). With V trimmed by 6 bases and J by 5 bases, 8 bases remained unmatched. The CDR3 loop spans 14 amino acids.

The V call is TRBV30, the J call TRBJ2-1; TRBD2 matches at 10 bases. The CDR3 contains 15 residues. Germline V lookup: CDR1 GTSNPN, CDR2 SVGIG (reference sequence). V lost 0 bases to trimming and J lost 6 bases; unmatched junction nucleotides: 5. In DNA, the CDR3 is TGTGCCTGGAGTGTACGGAGCGGGGGGGCCAATGAGCAGTTCTTC. This gives the protein CAWSVRSGGANEQFF.

The chain joins TRBV9 to TRBJ2-3, with TRBD1 identical over 11 bases. CDR3 length equals 15 residues. Germline assignment: CDR1 SGDLS and CDR2 YYNGEE. Trimming cost V 0 bases and J 5 bases; bases outside gene matches: 2. The CDR3 region is CASSVEGQGGDTQYF. CDR3 DNA sequence: TGTGCCAGCAGCGTAGAGGGACAGGGGGGAGATACGCAGTATTTT. Combining the CDR3 with reference TRBV9 and TRBJ2-3 gives the whole variable domain DSGVTQTPKHLITATGQRVTLRCSPRSGDLSVYWYQQSLDQGLQFLIQYYNGEERAKGNILERFSAQQFPDLHSELNLSSLELGDSALYFCASSVEGQGGDTQYFGPGTRLTVL.

The J gene is TRBJ1-1, the V gene TRBV4-1; TRBD1 is a possible D gene (6 bases). This CDR3 has 14 residues. Germline-derived CDR1 and CDR2 are MGHRA and YSYEKL. Trimming removed 3 bases from V and 0 bases from J, with 8 bases in between. The CDR3: CASSQQGLNTEAFF. DNA of the CDR3: TGCGCCAGCAGCCAGCAGGGGCTGAACACTGAAGCTTTCTTT.

The rearrangement joins TRBV28 to TRBJ2-7; maybe TRBD2 (6 bases). V shed 4 bases and J shed 3 bases, with 16 bases lying between them. The CDR3 contains 15 residues. Looked up from germline, CDR1 is MDHEN and CDR2 is SYDVKM. The chain's CDR3 is CASSSGGGTDYEQYF. The CDR3, as DNA: TGTGCCAGCAGTTCCGGTGGGGGGACGGACTACGAGCAGTACTTC.

This chain connects TRBV15 to TRBJ1-2; no clear D. Germline-derived CDR1 and CDR2 are LNHNV and YYDKDF (reference sequence). This CDR3 contains 12 residues. Between the trimmed V and J ends, which lost 4 bases and 4 bases, there was a span of 7 bases. CDR3 amino acids: CATSTSFYGYTF. The CDR3 region has the DNA TGTGCCACCAGCACCTCCTTCTATGGCTACACCTTC.

V and J are TRBV19 and TRBJ2-3; the match to TRBD2 covers 10 bases. CDR3 length: 17 amino acids. V was pared by 4 bases and J by 1 base, with 8 bases of the junction left unmatched. From germline, CDR1 is LNHDA and CDR2 SQIVND (reference sequence). CDR3 sequence reads: CASSRAISGRRTDTQYF. The DNA of the CDR3 is TGTGCCAGTAGTAGAGCTATTAGCGGGAGGCGCACAGATACGCAGTATTTT.

This clone was detected once. The chain combines TRBV30 with TRBJ2-7, with 7 bases matching TRBD1. The V gene's germline CDR1 is GTSNPN and CDR2 SVGIG (reference sequence). This CDR3 has 13 amino acids. This CDR3 reads CAITGTASYEQYF. The CDR3 DNA reads TGTGCTATCACCGGGACAGCCTCCTACGAGCAGTACTTC. Complete variable domain (other parts from reference TRBV30 and TRBJ2-7): SQTIHQWPATLVQPVGSPLSLECTVEGTSNPNLYWYRQAAGRGLQLLFYSVGIGQISSEVPQNLSASRPQDRQFILSSKKLLLSDSGFYLCAITGTASYEQYFGPGTRLTVT.

This chain uses TRBV2 with TRBJ2-1; 8 bases align to TRBD2. This CDR3 contains 14 residues. Trimming removed 11 bases from V and 5 bases from J; junction bases left unmatched: 11. Germline V gene data show CDR1 as SNHLY and CDR2 as FYNNEI. CDR3 protein: CAQQQREGHNEQFF. CDR3 DNA: TGTGCCCAACAGCAACGGGAGGGCCACAATGAGCAGTTCTTC.

In its sample, this clone was seen once. The rearrangement uses TRBV6-6 and TRBJ2-7; D is perhaps TRBD1 (5 bases). V was shortened by 3 bases and J by 7 bases, with 16 bases between the two germline ends. The CDR3 spans 14 residues. Germline values: CDR1 MNHNY, CDR2 SVGAGI (reference sequence). DNA for the CDR3: TGTGCCAGCAGTTATTCAAGCTCATCAGGGGAGCAGTACTTC. Translation: CASSYSSSSGEQYF.

V usage is TRBV19 and J usage is TRBJ2-5; 7 bases agree with TRBD1. The V and J ends lost 5 bases and 2 bases, in that order; junction bases with no gene match: 8. Germline V gives CDR1 LNHDA, CDR2 SQIVND (reference sequence). The CDR3 is 15 amino acids. CDR3 in DNA: TGTGCCAGTAGTGCCCTCAGGGGACAGCAAGAGACCCAGTACTTC. Its protein product is CASSALRGQQETQYF.

The chain links TRBV29-1 to TRBJ1-2; the match to TRBD1 covers 7 bases. Germline assignment: CDR1 SQVTM and CDR2 ANQGSEA. The CDR3 extends over 15 amino acids. V trimming: 6 bases; J trimming: 2 bases; junction bases outside the gene matches: 12. The CDR3: CSVSETGDLNYGYTF. The CDR3 bases are TGCAGCGTATCCGAAACAGGGGATCTGAACTATGGCTACACCTTC.

The CDR3 reads CASRDRMNTEAFF. The CDR3 DNA reads TGTGCCAGCAGGGACAGGATGAACACTGAAGCTTTCTTT. The V and J genes are TRBV25-1 and TRBJ1-1, with TRBD1 matching over 7 bases. This CDR3 has 13 amino acids. Unmatched junction bases numbered 1, after V lost 6 bases and J lost 0 bases. Per germline, CDR1 MGHDK and CDR2 SYGVNS.

The chain employs TRBV14 and TRBJ2-6, with D maybe TRBD2 (6 bases). The CDR3 sequence is 19 residues long. Trimming removed 2 bases from V and 0 bases from J, with 17 bases in between. CDR1 and CDR2 (germline): SGHDN, FVKESK. The CDR3 sequence: CASSQFMGRFYSGANVLTF. CDR3 nucleotides: TGTGCCAGCAGCCAATTTATGGGGAGGTTTTACTCTGGGGCCAACGTCCTGACTTTC. The complete variable domain, with remaining parts taken from reference TRBV14 and TRBJ2-6, reads EAGVTQFPSHSVIEKGQTVTLRCDPISGHDNLYWYRRVMGKEIKFLLHFVKESKQDESGMPNNRFLAERTGGTYSTLKVQPAELEDSGVYFCASSQFMGRFYSGANVLTFGAGSRLTVL.

J is TRBJ1-1 and V is TRBV11-2; 10 bases align to TRBD1. CDR1 is SGHAT, CDR2 FQNNGV, per germline. The CDR3 has 15 amino acids. Trimming at V came to 2 bases and at J to 6 bases, leaving 6 bases not matched to a gene. CDR3 protein: CASSLNGQGVAEAFF. For the CDR3, the DNA is TGTGCCAGCAGCTTAAACGGACAGGGGGTCGCTGAAGCTTTCTTT.

This rearrangement joins TRBV12-5 to TRBJ2-7; D is uncertain. The CDR3 covers 15 residues. Germline values: CDR1 LGHNT, CDR2 FRNRAP. Deletions cut 0 bases from V and 3 bases from J, with 12 bases between. The CDR3 reads CASGLVNKRGYEQYF. In nucleotides, the CDR3 is TGTGCTAGTGGTTTGGTAAATAAGAGAGGCTACGAGCAGTACTTC.